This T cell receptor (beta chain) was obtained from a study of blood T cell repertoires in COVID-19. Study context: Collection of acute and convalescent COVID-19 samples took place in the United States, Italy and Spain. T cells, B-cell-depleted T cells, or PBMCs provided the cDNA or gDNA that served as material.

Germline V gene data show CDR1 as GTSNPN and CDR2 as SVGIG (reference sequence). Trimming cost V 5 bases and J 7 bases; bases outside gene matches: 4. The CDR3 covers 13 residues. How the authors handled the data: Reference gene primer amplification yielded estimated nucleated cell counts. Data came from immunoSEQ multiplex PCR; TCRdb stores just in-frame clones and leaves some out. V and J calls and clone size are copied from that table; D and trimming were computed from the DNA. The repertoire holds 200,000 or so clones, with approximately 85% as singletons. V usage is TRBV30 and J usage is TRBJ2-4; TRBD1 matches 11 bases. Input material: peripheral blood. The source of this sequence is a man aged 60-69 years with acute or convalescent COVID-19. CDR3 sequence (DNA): TGTGCCTGGTGCCGGGACAGGGGGAACATTCAGTACTTC. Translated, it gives CAWCRDRGNIQYF. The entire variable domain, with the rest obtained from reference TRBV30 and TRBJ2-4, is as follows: SQTIHQWPATLVQPVGSPLSLECTVEGTSNPNLYWYRQAAGRGLQLLFYSVGIGQISSEVPQNLSASRPQDRQFILSSKKLLLSDSGFYLCAWCRDRGNIQYFGAGTRLSVL.